The sample holds a few counts of the clone carrying this TCR beta chain. Its specificity is unknown. The data were taken from a study of blood T cells in healthy people across ages. Findings of the study overall: Fewer expanded clones and more diversity marked long-lived versus aged donors. As naive T cell percentage varied, TCR beta diversity correlated strongly with it.

Combining a sample-barcoded 5' primer with a J-beta primer mix, a second PCR ran for about 7 to 12 cycles. Carrying 12 random nucleotides, a template-switch adaptor labeled each individual cDNA molecule. Each CDR3 protein gets one entry after TCRdb re-called the 5' RACE reads with MiXCR. The repertoire has hundreds of thousands of distinct CDR3 sequences, approximately 50% of them found once; the top ten carry over 30%. Germline-derived CDR1 and CDR2 are SNHLY and FYNNEI. V trimming: 5 bases; J trimming: 4 bases; junction bases outside the gene matches: 5. This CDR3 has 15 residues. Each donor had around 10 milliliters of peripheral blood drawn.

The chain links TRBV2 to TRBJ2-1, with 10 bases identical to TRBD2. The source material was blood. The receptor comes from a man in his 60s in good health. The CDR3 loop is CASSLSGGDYNEQFF. DNA of the CDR3: TGTGCCAGCAGTCTAAGCGGGGGGGATTACAATGAGCAGTTCTTC.